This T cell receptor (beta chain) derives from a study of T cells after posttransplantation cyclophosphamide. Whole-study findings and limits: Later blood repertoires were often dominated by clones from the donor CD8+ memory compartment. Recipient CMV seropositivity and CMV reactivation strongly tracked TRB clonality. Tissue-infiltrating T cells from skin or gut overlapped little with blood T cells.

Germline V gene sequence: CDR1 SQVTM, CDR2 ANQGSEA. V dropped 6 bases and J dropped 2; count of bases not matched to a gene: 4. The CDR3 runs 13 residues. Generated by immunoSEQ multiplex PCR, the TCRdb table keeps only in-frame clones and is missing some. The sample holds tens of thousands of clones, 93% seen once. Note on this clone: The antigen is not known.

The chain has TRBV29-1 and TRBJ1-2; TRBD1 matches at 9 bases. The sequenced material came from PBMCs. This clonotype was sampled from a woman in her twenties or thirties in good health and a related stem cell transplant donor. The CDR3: CSVDRGLNYGYTF. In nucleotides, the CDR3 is TGCAGCGTCGACAGGGGGTTAAACTATGGCTACACCTTC. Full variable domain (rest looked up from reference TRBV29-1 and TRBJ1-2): SAVISQKPSRDICQRGTSLTIQCQVDSQVTMMFWYRQQPGQSLTLIATANQGSEATYESGFVIDKFPISRPNLTFSTLTVSNMSPEDSSIYLCSVDRGLNYGYTFGSGTRLTVV.